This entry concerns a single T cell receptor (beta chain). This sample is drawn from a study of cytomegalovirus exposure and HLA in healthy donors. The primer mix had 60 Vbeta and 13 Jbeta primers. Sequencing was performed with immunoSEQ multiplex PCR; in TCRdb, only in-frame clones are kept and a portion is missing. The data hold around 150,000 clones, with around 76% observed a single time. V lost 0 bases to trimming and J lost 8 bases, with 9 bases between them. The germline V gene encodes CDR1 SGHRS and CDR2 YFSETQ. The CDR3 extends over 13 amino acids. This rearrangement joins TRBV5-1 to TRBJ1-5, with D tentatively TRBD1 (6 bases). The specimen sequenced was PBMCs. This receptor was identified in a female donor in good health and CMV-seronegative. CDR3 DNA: TGCGCCAGCAGCTTGGGAGGGGGAGAGCCCCAGCATTTT. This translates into CASSLGGGEPQHF.